Given below is one T cell receptor beta chain in context. Antigen specificity is unknown. Profiled with immunoSEQ multiplex PCR; TCRdb holds only in-frame clones, not every one. Of tens of thousands of clones detected, 75% to 90% appear once; the ten largest clones hold around 9.3%. This CDR3 region has 21 residues. Germline loops: CDR1 ENHRY, CDR2 SYGVKD. With V trimmed by 2 bases and J by 1 base, 16 bases remained unmatched. These data come from a study of T cell responses to AZD1222 COVID-19 vaccine. Study-wide points: Repertoires were collected only later (after the peak T cell response had occurred). Nearly half of unique spike-specific TCRs reportedly avoided B.1.351 and B.1.1.7 mutated regions.

The sample was peripheral blood, taken 28 days after the second AZD1222 dose. The receptor comes from an adult who received the AZD1222 COVID-19 vaccine. The chain recombines TRBV10-3 with TRBJ2-1, with 11 bases lining up with TRBD2. The CDR3 is CAISEDFLAGGRKGSYNEQFF. CDR3 nucleotide sequence: TGTGCCATCAGTGAGGATTTTCTAGCGGGAGGCCGAAAGGGATCCTACAATGAGCAGTTCTTC.